This T cell receptor (beta chain) was sequenced during a study of tumor and adjacent non-tumor tissue in lung cancer. From germline, CDR1 is MNHNS and CDR2 SASEGT. CDR3 length: 20 residues. V gave up 7 bases and J gave up 7 bases; unmatched junction bases: 24. The library came from three nested PCR rounds adapted from ARM-PCR protocols. TCRdb fed the multiplex PCR reads into MiXCR, producing one record per CDR3 protein. The table has 200,000 to 250,000 distinct CDR3 sequences, over 55% seen once. The template was RNA from unsorted bulk tissue. Sequenced input: lung tumor tissue. The genes are TRBV6-1 and TRBJ2-1, with TRBD1 matching over 11 bases. This clonotype was sampled from a man in his sixties with non-small cell lung cancer. The CDR3 DNA follows: TGTGCCAGCATACTTTGGGGGAATGGACAGGGGGCCCGACACGATAATGAGCAGTTCTTC. Translating it yields CASILWGNGQGARHDNEQFF.